The sequence of this T cell receptor (beta chain) was determined in a study of response to subunit inactivated influenza vaccine. This clonotype was recorded many times. TCRdb analysed the RT-PCR reads with MiXCR anew, one entry per CDR3 protein. Of 400,000 to 650,000 distinct CDR3 sequences in the sample, roughly 7.9% were seen once. This CDR3 has 14 amino acids. Trimming stripped 3 bases from V and 2 bases from J, with 8 bases between. Germline loops: CDR1 LNHNV, CDR2 YYDKDF (reference sequence). This sequence originates from a man aged 45 to 75 who received an inactivated influenza vaccine. V and J are TRBV15 and TRBJ1-5, with a weak D call TRBD1 (6 bases). Source: PBMCs from blood, taken about 23 months after vaccination. The CDR3 here is CATSSRQGNQPQHF. For the CDR3, the DNA is TGTGCCACCAGCAGCAGACAGGGCAATCAGCCCCAGCATTTT.